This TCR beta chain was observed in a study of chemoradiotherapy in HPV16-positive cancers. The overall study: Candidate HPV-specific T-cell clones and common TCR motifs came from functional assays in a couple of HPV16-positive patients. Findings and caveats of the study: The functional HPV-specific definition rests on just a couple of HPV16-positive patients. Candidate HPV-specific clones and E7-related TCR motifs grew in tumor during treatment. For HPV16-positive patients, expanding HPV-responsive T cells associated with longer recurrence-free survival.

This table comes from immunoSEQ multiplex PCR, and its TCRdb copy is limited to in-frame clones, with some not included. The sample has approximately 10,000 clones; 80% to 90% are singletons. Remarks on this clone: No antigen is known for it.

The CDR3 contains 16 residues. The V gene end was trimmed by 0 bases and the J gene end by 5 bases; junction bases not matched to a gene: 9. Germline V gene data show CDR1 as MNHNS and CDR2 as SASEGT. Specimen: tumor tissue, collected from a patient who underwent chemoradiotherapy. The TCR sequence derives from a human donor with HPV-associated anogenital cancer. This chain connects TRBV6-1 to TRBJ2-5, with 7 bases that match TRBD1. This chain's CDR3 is CASSEAPGGPTETQYF. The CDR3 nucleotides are TGTGCCAGCAGTGAAGCGCCAGGGGGACCAACCGAGACCCAGTACTTC.